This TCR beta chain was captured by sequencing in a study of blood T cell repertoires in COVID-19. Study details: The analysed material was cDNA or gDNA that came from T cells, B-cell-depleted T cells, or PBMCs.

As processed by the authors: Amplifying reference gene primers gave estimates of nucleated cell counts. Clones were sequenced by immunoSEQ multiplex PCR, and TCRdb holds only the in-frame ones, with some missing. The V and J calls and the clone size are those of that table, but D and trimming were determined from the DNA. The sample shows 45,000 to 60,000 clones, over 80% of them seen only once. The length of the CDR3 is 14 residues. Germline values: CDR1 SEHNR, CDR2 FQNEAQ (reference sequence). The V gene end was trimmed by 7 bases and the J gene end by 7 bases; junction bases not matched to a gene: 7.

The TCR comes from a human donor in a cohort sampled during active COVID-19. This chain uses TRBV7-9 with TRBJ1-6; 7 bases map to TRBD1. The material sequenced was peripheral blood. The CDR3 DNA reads TGTGCCAGCACCTGGACAGGTGGAAATTCACCCCTCCACTTT. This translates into CASTWTGGNSPLHF.